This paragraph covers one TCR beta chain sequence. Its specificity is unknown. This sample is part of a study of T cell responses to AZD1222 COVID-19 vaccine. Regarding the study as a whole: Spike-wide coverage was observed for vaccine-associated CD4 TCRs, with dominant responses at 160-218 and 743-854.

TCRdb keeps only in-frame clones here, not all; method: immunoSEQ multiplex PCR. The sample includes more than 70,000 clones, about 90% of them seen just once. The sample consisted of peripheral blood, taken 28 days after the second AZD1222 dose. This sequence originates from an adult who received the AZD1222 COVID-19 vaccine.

CDR3 residues: CASSLHRTGGQVYGYTF. The CDR3, as DNA: TGTGCCAGCAGCTTGCATCGGACAGGGGGCCAGGTCTATGGCTACACCTTC. V gene TRBV5-5 combines with J gene TRBJ1-2, with TRBD1 identical over 11 bases. Trimming took 1 base from V and 4 from J; bases not matched to a gene: 9. CDR3 length: 17 amino acids. Germline V gene data show CDR1 as SGHKS and CDR2 as YYEKEE (reference sequence).